The sample holds a few counts of the clone carrying this T cell receptor beta chain. Its antigen is not identified. These data belong to a study of T cell repertoires in aging, cancer and after chemotherapy. Study as a whole: Donor ages fell into six groups from 30 or younger up to 70 or older. Clear clonal overlap appeared across healthy donor samples taken over several months to years. Study results and limitations: These repertoire data do not allow conclusions about immunological memory after chemotherapy.

Rearranged V-D-J TRB sequences were amplified with a mixed TRB-A/B primer pool. TCRdb recomputed calls from the multiplex PCR reads with MiXCR, one row per CDR3 protein. This table has about 6,000 distinct CDR3 sequences, approximately 24% appearing once. The CDR3 consists of 17 residues. J lost 2 bases, V lost 5 bases, and 9 bases had no gene match. TCR beta rearrangements were amplified from peripheral blood genomic DNA. Input material: blood. The source is a human donor in good health. This rearrangement joins TRBV12-3 or TRBV12-4 to TRBJ2-1; TRBD2 agrees at 10 bases. The CDR3 loop is CASSLGVAGGPYNEQFF. CDR3 coding DNA: TGTGCCAGCAGTCTCGGGGTAGCGGGGGGCCCCTACAATGAGCAGTTCTTC.